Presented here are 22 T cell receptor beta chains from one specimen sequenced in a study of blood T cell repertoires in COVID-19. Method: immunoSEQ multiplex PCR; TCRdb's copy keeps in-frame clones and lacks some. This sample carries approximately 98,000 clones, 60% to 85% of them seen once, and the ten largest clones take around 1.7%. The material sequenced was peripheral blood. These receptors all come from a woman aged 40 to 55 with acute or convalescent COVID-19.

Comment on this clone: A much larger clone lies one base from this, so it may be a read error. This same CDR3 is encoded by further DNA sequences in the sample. The CDR3 reads CASSGGLAGYNEQFF. The CDR3 region has the DNA TGTGCCAGCAGTGGGGGACTAGCGGGCTACAATGAGCAGTTCTTC. The V call is TRBV2, the J call TRBJ2-1; 12 bases line up with TRBD2. This CDR3 has 15 amino acids. Germline V gene data show CDR1 as SNHLY and CDR2 as FYNNEI. Trimming at V came to 4 bases and at J to 3 bases, leaving 1 base not matched to a gene.

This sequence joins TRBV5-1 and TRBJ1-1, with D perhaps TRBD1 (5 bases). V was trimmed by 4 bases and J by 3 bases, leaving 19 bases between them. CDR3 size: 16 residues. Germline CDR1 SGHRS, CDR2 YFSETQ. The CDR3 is CASSPDTTYRDTEAFF. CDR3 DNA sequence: TGCGCCAGCAGCCCGGACACTACGTATAGGGACACTGAAGCTTTCTTT. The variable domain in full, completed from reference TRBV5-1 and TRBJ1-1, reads KAGVTQTPRYLIKTRGQQVTLSCSPISGHRSVSWYQQTPGQGLQFLFEYFSETQRNKGNFPGRFSGRQFSNSRSEMNVSTLELGDSALYLCASSPDTTYRDTEAFFGQGTRLTVV.

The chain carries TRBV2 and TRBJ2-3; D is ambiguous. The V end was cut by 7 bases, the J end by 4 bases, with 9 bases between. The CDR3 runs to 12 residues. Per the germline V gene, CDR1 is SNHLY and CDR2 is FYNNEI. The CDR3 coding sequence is TGTGCCAGCAATTGGGCAGCAGATACGCAGTATTTT. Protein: CASNWAADTQYF.

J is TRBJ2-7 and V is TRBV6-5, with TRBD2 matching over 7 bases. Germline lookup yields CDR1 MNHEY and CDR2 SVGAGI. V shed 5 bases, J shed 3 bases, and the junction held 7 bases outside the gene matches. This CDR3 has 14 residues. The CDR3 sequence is CASSPGGIDYEQYF. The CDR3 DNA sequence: TGTGCCAGCAGTCCGGGGGGTATAGACTACGAGCAGTACTTC.

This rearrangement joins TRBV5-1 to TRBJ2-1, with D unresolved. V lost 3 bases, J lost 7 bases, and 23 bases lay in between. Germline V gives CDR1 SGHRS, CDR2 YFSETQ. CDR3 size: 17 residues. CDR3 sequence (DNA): TGCGCCAGCAGCTCGTCCCTTGGCGGCGGCCAGATGAATGAGCAGTTCTTC. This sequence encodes CASSSSLGGGQMNEQFF.

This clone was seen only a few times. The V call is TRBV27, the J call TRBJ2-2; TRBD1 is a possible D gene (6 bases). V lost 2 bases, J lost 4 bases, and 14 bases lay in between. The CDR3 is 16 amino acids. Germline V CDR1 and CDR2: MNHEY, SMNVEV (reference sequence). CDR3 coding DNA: TGTGCCAGCAGTTTAGACAGGAAGCTGTTCACCGGGGAGCTGTTTTTT. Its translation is CASSLDRKLFTGELFF.

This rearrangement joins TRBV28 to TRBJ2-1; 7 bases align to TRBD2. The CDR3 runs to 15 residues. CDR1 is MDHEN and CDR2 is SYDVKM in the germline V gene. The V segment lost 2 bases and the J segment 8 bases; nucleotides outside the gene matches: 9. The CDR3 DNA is TGTGCCAGCAGTTTACACGGGGGGACTGTTCATGAGCAGTTCTTC. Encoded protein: CASSLHGGTVHEQFF.

The DNA of the CDR3 is TGTGCCAGCAGTCTAGTCTATGAGTACCAAGAGACCCAGTACTTC. This translates into CASSLVYEYQETQYF. The rearrangement links TRBV2 to TRBJ2-5; D remains ambiguous. This CDR3 contains 15 residues. Trimming left V 5 bases short and J 0 bases short, with 13 bases between. The germline V gene has CDR1 SNHLY and CDR2 FYNNEI.

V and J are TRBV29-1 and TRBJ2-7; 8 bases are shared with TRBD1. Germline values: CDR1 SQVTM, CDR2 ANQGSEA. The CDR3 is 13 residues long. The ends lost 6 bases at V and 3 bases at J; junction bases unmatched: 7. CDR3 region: CSVGNRGDYEQYF. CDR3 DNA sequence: TGCAGCGTGGGAAACAGGGGGGACTACGAGCAGTACTTC.

The CDR3 loop reads CATSDSNEQYF. In DNA form, the CDR3 reads TGTGCCACCAGTGATTCCAACGAGCAGTACTTC. The gene calls are TRBV24-1 and TRBJ2-7; no firm D call. CDR3 length: 11 amino acids. Germline assignment: CDR1 KGHDR and CDR2 SFDVKD. V lost 2 bases to trimming and J lost 5 bases, with 3 bases between them.

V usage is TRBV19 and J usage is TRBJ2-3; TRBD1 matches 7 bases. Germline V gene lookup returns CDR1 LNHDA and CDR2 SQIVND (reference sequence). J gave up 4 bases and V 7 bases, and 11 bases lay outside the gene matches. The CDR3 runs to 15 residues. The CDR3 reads CASNSLTGNSDTQYF. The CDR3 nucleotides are TGTGCCAGTAATTCATTGACAGGGAATTCAGATACGCAGTATTTT.

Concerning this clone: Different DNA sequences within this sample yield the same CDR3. The CDR3 is CASSESGDSPLHF. The CDR3 DNA sequence: TGTGCCAGCAGTGAGTCGGGGGATTCACCCCTCCACTTT. This rearrangement joins TRBV6-1 to TRBJ1-6, with D tentatively TRBD1 (5 bases). The CDR3 runs to 13 residues. V dropped 3 bases and J dropped 8 bases, with 8 bases sitting between them. Germline values: CDR1 MNHNS, CDR2 SASEGT.

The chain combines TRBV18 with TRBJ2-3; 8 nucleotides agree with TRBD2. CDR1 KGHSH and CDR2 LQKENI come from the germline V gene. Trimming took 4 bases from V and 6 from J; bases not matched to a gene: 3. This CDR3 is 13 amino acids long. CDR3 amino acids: CASSRGLDDTQYF. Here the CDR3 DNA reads TGTGCCAGCTCACGGGGACTAGATGATACGCAGTATTTT.

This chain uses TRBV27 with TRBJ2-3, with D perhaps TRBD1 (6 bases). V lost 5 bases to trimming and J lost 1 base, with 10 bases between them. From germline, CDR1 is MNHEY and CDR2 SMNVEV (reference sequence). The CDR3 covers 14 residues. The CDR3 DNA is TGTGCCAGCAGTAGACAGGAGGGCACAGATACGCAGTATTTT. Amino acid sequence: CASSRQEGTDTQYF.

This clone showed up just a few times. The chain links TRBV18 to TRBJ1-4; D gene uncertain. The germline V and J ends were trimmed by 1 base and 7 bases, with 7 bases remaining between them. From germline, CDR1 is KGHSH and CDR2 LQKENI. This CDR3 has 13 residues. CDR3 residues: CASSPLRSEKLFF. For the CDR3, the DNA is TGTGCCAGCTCACCACTCCGGAGTGAAAAACTGTTTTTT.

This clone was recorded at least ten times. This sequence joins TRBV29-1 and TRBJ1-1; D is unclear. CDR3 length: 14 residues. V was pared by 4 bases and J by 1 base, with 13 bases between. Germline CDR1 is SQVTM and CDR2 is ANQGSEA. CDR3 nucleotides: TGCAGCGTTGTAAACGCAGGTCGGAACACTGAAGCTTTCTTT. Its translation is CSVVNAGRNTEAFF.

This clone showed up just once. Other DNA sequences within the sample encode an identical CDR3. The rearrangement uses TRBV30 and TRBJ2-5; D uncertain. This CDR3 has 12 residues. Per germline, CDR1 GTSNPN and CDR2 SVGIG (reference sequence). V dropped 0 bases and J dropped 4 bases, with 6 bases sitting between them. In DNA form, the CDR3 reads TGTGCCTGGAGTGTAACGCGAGAGACCCAGTACTTC. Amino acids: CAWSVTRETQYF. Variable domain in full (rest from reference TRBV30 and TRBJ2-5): SQTIHQWPATLVQPVGSPLSLECTVEGTSNPNLYWYRQAAGRGLQLLFYSVGIGQISSEVPQNLSASRPQDRQFILSSKKLLLSDSGFYLCAWSVTRETQYFGPGTRLLVL.

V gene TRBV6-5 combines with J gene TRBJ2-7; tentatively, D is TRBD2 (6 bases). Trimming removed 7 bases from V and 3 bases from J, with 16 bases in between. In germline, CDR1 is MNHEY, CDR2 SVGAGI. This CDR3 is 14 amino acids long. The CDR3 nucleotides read TGTGCCAGCAACCCGACGGAGGGGAACTACGAGCAGTACTTC. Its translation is CASNPTEGNYEQYF.

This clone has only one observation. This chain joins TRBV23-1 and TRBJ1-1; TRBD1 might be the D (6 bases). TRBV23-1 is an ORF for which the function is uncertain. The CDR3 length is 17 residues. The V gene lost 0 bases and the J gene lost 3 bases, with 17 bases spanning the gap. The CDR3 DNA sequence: TGCGCCAGCAGTCAATCAAAGGCGGGGGCTATGGACACTGAAGCTTTCTTT. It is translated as CASSQSKAGAMDTEAFF.

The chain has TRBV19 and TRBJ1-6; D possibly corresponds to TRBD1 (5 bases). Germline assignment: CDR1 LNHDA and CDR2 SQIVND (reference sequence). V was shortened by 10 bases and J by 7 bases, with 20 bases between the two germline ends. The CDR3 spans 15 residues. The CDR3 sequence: CATGLSGLSNSPLHF. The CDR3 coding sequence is TGTGCCACTGGCCTTTCGGGACTTAGCAATTCACCCCTCCACTTT.

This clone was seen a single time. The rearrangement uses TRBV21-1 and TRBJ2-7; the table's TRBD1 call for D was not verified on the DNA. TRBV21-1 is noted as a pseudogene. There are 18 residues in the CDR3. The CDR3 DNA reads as TGTGCCAGCAGCAAAAAACCTTCCGGGGGGACAGGGACCTACGAGCAGTACTTC. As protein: CASSKKPSGGTGTYEQYF.

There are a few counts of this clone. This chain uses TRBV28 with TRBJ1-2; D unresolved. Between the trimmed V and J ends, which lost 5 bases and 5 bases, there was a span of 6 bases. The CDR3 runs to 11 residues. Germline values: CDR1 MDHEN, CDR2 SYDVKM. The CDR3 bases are TGTGCCAGCAGTGTTCGGTATGGCTACACCTTC. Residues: CASSVRYGYTF.